This TCR beta chain was sequenced for a study of response to subunit inactivated influenza vaccine. This clonotype has just a few counts. What it recognizes is unknown. The CDR3 loop spans 16 amino acids. From germline, CDR1 is MNHEY and CDR2 SVGAGI. V was clipped by 0 bases and J by 1 base, with 11 bases between them. TCRdb recomputed calls from the RT-PCR reads with MiXCR, one row per CDR3 protein. The sample carries 150,000 or so distinct CDR3 sequences, approximately 11% recorded once. Regarding the study as a whole: The authors proposed limited new T cell recruitment per seasonal influenza vaccination.

The TCR originated in a man aged 45 to 65 who received an inactivated influenza vaccine. The specimen was non-naive T cells sorted from PBMCs, collected roughly 6 weeks after vaccination. The chain carries TRBV6-5 and TRBJ2-3; D call uncertain. CDR3 in DNA: TGTGCCAGCAGTTACTCTTTTCGCCAGGGCACAGATACGCAGTATTTT. Its translation: CASSYSFRQGTDTQYF.